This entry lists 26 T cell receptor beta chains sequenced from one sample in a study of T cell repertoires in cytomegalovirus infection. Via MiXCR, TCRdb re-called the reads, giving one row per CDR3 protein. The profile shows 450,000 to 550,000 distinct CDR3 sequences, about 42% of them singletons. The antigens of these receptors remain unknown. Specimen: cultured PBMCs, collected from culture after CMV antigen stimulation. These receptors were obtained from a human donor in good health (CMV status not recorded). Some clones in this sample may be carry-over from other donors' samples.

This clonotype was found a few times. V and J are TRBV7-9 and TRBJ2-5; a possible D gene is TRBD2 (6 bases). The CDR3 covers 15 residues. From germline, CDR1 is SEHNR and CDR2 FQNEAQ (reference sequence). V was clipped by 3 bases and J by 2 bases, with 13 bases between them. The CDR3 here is CASSFLPGVQETQYF. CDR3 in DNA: TGTGCCAGCAGCTTTCTCCCGGGAGTTCAAGAGACCCAGTACTTC. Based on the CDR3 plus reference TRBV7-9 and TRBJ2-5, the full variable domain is DTGVSQNPRHKITKRGQNVTFRCDPISEHNRLYWYRQTLGQGPEFLTYFQNEAQLEKSRLLSDRFSAERPKGSFSTLEIQRTEQGDSAMYLCASSFLPGVQETQYFGPGTRLLVL.

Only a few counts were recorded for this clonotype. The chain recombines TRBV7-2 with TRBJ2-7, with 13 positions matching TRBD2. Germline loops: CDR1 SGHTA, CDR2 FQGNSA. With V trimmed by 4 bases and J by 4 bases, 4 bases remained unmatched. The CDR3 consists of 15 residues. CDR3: CASSSRLAGGYEQYF. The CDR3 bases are TGTGCCAGCAGCTCCCGACTAGCGGGGGGTTACGAGCAGTACTTC.

CDR3 loop: CAISESIPQETQYF. CDR3 DNA: TGTGCCATCAGTGAGTCTATCCCCCAAGAGACCCAGTACTTC. The rearrangement uses TRBV10-3 and TRBJ2-5; D call uncertain. The CDR3 is 14 residues long. CDR1 and CDR2 from the germline V gene are ENHRY and SYGVKD. The V gene lost 0 bases and the J gene lost 1 base, with 6 bases spanning the gap.

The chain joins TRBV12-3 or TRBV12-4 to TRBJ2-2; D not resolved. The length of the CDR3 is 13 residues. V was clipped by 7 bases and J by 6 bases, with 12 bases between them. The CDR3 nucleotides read TGTGCCAGCAAGAACCCAGGAGCCGGGGAGCTGTTTTTT. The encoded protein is CASKNPGAGELFF.

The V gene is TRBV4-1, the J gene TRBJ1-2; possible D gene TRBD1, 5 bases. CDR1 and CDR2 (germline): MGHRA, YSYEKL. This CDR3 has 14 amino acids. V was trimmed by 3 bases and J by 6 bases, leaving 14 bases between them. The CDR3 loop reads CASSQQGGINGYTF. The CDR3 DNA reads TGCGCCAGCAGCCAGCAGGGAGGAATTAATGGCTACACCTTC.

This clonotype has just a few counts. The CDR3 region has the DNA TGTGCCAGCAGACTTAGTCTAGACAGACTCTATGGCTACACCTTC. This sequence encodes CASRLSLDRLYGYTF. The chain couples TRBV6-1 to TRBJ1-2; the D gene is possibly TRBD1 (5 bases). In germline, CDR1 is MNHNS, CDR2 SASEGT. The CDR3 is 15 amino acids. V was trimmed by 6 bases and J by 4 bases, leaving 18 bases between them.

The CDR3 sequence: CAISDASGIGYEQYF. The CDR3 nucleotides read TGTGCCATCAGTGACGCTAGCGGGATAGGCTACGAGCAGTACTTC. The genes are TRBV10-3 and TRBJ2-7; 9 bases fit TRBD2. Losses at the gene ends were 3 bases for V and 3 bases for J; bases not matched to a gene: 6. The CDR3 extends over 15 amino acids. Germline CDR1 reads ENHRY; CDR2 reads SYGVKD.

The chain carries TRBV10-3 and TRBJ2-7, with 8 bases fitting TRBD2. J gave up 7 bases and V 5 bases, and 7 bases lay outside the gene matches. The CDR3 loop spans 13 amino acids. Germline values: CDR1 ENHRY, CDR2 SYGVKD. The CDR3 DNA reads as TGTGCCATCAGTCCTCGGGAGGGTGATGAGCAGTACTTC. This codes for CAISPREGDEQYF.

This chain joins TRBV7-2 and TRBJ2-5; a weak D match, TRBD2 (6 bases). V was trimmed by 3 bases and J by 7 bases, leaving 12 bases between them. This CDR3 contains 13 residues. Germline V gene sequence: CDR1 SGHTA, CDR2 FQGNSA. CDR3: CASSLDYPGTQYF. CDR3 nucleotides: TGTGCCAGCAGCTTGGACTACCCAGGGACCCAGTACTTC.

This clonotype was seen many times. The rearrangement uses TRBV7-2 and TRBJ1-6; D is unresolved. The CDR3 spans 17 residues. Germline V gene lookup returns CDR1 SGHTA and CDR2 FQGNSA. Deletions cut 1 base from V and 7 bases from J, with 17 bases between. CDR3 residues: CASSLGFGLIINSPLHF. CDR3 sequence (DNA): TGTGCCAGCAGCTTAGGGTTCGGACTGATTATCAATTCACCCCTCCACTTT. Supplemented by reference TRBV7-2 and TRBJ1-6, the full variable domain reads GAGVSQSPSNKVTEKGKDVELRCDPISGHTALYWYRQSLGQGLEFLIYFQGNSAPDKSGLPSDRFSAERTGGSVSTLTIQRTQQEDSAVYLCASSLGFGLIINSPLHFGNGTRLTVT.

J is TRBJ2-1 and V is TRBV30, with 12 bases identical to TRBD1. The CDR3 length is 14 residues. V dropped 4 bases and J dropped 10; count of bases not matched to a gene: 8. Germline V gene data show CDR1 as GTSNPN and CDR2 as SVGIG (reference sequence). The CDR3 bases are TGTGCCTGGACCACCGGGACAGGGGGCGACGAGCAGTTCTTC. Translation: CAWTTGTGGDEQFF.

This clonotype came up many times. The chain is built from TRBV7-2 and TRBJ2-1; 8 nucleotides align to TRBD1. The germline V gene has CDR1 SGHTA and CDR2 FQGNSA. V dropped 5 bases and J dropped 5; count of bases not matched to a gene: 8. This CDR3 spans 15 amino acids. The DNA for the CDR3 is TGTGCCAGCAGCCTCACGGGACAGGCGAACAATGAGCAGTTCTTC. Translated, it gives CASSLTGQANNEQFF. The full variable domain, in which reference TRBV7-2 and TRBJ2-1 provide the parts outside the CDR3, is GAGVSQSPSNKVTEKGKDVELRCDPISGHTALYWYRQSLGQGLEFLIYFQGNSAPDKSGLPSDRFSAERTGGSVSTLTIQRTQQEDSAVYLCASSLTGQANNEQFFGPGTRLTVL.

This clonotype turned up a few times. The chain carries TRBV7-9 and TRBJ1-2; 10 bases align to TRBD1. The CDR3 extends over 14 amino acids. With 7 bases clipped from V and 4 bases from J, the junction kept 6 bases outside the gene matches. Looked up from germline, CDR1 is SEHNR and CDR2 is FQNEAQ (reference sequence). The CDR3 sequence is CASIPGQGIYGYTF. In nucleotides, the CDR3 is TGTGCCAGCATTCCGGGACAGGGGATCTATGGCTACACCTTC.

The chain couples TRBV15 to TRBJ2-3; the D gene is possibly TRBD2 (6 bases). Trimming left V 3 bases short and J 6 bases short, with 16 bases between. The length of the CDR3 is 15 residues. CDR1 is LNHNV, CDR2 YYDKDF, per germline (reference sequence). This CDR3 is CATSRNPREPDTQYF. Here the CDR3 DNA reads TGTGCCACCAGCAGGAACCCCCGGGAGCCTGATACGCAGTATTTT.

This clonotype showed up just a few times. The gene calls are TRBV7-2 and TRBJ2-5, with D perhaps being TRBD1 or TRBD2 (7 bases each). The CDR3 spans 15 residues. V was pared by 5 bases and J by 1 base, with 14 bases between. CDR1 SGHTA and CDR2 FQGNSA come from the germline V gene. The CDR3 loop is CASSPGGGPQETQYF. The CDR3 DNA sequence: TGTGCCAGCAGCCCAGGGGGGGGCCCCCAAGAGACCCAGTACTTC.

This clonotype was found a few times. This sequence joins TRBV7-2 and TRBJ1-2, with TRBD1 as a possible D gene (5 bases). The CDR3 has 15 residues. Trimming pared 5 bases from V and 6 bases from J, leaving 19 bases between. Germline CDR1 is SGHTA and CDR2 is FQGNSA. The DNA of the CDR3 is TGTGCCAGCAGCGCCGGACTGGGGCCTTTTAATGGCTACACCTTC. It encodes CASSAGLGPFNGYTF.

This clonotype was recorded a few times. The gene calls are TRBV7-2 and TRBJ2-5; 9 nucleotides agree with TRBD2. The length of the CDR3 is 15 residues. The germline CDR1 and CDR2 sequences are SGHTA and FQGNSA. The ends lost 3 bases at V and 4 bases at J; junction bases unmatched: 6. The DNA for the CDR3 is TGTGCCAGCAGCTTTTTGGCGGGGGGGAGAGAGACCCAGTACTTC. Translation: CASSFLAGGRETQYF.

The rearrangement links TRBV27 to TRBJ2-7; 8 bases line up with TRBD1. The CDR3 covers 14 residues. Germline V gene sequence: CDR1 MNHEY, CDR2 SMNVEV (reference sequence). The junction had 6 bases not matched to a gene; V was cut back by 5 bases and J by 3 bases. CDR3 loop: CASSVNRGFYEQYF. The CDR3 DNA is TGTGCCAGCAGTGTTAACAGGGGGTTCTACGAGCAGTACTTC.

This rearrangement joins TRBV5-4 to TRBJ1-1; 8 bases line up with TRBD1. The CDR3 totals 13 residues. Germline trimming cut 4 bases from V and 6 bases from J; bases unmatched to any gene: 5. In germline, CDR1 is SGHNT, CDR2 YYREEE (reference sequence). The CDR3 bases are TGTGCCAGCAGCATACTACAGGGGGCTGAAGCTTTCTTT. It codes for CASSILQGAEAFF.

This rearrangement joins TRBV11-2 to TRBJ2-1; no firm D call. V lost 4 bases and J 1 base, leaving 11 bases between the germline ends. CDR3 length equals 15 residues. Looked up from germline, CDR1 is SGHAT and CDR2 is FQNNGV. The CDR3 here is CASSWRKRSYNEQFF. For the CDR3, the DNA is TGTGCCAGCAGCTGGAGAAAGAGATCCTACAATGAGCAGTTCTTC.

The CDR3 region is CASSPRGIGRLAWGKGVTDTQYF. In DNA form, the CDR3 reads TGTGCCAGCAGCCCTCGTGGGATCGGGAGACTAGCCTGGGGAAAAGGCGTCACAGATACGCAGTATTTT. The chain combines TRBV7-8 with TRBJ2-3, with TRBD2 matching 7 bases. J lost 2 bases, V lost 5 bases, and 31 bases had no gene match. Germline V gene sequence: CDR1 SGHVS, CDR2 FQNEAQ. The length of the CDR3 is 23 residues.

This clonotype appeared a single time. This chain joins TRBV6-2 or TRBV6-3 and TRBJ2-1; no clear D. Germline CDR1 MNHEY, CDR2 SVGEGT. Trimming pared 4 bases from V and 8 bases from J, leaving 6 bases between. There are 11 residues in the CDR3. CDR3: CASSWGYEQFF. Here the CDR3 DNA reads TGTGCCAGCAGTTGGGGTTATGAGCAGTTCTTC.

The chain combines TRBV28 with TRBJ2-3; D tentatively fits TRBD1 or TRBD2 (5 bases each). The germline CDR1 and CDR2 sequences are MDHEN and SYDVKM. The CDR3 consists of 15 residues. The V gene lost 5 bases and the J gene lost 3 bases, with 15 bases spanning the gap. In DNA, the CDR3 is TGTGCCAGCAGTGGGGACGGTCTTCTGACAGATACGCAGTATTTT. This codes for CASSGDGLLTDTQYF.

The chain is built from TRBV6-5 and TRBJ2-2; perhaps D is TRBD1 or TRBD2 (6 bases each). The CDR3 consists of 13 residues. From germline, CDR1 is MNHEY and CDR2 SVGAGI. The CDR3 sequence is CGCKEGGTGELFF. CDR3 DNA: TGTGGATGCAAGGAGGGGGGCACCGGGGAGCTGTTTTTT.

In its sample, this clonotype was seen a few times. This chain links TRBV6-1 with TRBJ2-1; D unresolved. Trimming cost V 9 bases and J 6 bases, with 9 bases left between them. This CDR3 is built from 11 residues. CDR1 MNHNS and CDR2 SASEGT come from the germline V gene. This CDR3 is CASARSNEQFF. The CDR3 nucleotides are TGTGCCAGTGCTAGGAGCAATGAGCAGTTCTTC.

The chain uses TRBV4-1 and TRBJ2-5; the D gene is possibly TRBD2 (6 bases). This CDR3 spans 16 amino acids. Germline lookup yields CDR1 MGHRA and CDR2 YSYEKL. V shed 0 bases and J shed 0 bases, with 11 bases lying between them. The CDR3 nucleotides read TGCGCCAGCAGCCAAGATGGCGGGACGAACCAAGAGACCCAGTACTTC. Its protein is CASSQDGGTNQETQYF.